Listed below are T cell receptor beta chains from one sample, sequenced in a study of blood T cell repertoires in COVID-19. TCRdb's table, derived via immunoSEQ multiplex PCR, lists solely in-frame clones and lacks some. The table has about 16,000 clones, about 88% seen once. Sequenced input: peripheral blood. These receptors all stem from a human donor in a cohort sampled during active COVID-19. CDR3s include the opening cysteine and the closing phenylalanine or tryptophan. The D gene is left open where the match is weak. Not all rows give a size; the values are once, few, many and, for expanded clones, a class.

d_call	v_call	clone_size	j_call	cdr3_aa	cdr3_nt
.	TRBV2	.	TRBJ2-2	CASSDQGNTGELFF	TGTGCCAGCAGTGACCAGGGTAACACCGGGGAGCTGTTTTTT
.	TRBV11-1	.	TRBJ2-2	CASSLGRLGNTGELFF	TGTGCCAGCAGCTTGGGTCGACTAGGCAACACCGGGGAGCTGTTTTTT
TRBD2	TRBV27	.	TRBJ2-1	CASSLSVLAGGNEQFF	TGTGCCAGCAGTTTATCGGTACTAGCGGGGGGGAATGAGCAGTTCTTC
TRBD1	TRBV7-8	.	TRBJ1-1	CASSRGQGDRGRNTEAFF	TGTGCCAGCAGCCGAGGACAGGGCGATAGGGGTAGGAACACTGAAGCTTTCTTT
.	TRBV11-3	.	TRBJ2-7	CASSFGGHLVLYEQYF	TGTGCCAGCAGCTTTGGGGGACATCTTGTTCTCTACGAGCAGTACTTC
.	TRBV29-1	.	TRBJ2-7	CSVDNEQYF	TGCAGCGTCGACAACGAGCAGTACTTC
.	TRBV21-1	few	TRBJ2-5	CASKSQGEETQYF	TGTGCCAGCAAATCACAGGGGGAAGAGACCCAGTACTTC
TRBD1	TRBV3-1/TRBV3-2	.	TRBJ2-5	CASSQVGGTQGGTETQYF	TGTGCCAGCAGCCAAGTTGGGGGCACGCAAGGGGGCACGGAGACCCAGTACTTC
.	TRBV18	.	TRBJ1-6	CASSPGQGNGNSPLHF	TGTGCCAGCTCACCTGGGCAGGGAAACGGTAATTCACCCCTCCACTTT
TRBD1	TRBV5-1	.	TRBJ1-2	CASSLRGQGYGYTF	TGCGCCAGCAGCTTGCGGGGACAGGGGTATGGCTACACCTTC
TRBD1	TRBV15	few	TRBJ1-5	CATSRLDRNAGQPQHF	TGTGCCACCAGCCGTTTGGACAGGAACGCGGGCCAGCCCCAGCATTTT
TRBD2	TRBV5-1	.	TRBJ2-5	CASSLSGVRGETQYF	TGCGCCAGCAGCTTAAGCGGGGTAAGAGGAGAGACCCAGTACTTC
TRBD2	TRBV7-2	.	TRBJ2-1	CASSPSGGAFDEQFF	TGTGCCAGCAGCCCCAGCGGGGGGGCTTTCGATGAGCAGTTCTTC
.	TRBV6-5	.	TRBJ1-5	CASNPRGGSNQPQHF	TGTGCCAGCAACCCCCGGGGGGGAAGCAATCAGCCCCAGCATTTT
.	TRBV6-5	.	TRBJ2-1	CASSRPSNEQFF	TGTGCCAGCAGCCGGCCTAGCAATGAGCAGTTCTTC
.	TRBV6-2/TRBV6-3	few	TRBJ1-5	CASSYGGVMNQPQHF	TGTGCCAGCAGTTATGGAGGGGTGATGAATCAGCCCCAGCATTTT
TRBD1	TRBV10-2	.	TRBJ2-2	CASSPGTDHTGELFF	TGCGCCAGCAGTCCCGGGACAGACCACACCGGGGAGCTGTTTTTT
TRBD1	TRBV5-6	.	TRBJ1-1	CASSSLGQGKYSEAFF	TGTGCCAGCAGCTCCCTGGGACAGGGCAAATACTCTGAAGCTTTCTTT
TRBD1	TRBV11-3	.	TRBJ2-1	CASSPGQGTYNEQFF	TGTGCCAGCAGCCCCGGACAGGGGACCTACAATGAGCAGTTCTTC
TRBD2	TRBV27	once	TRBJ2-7	CASSPPGNGGKDEQYF	TGTGCCAGCAGTCCACCGGGGAACGGGGGGAAGGACGAGCAGTACTTC
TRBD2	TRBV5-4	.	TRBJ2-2	CASSLASGGNTGELFF	TGTGCCAGCAGCTTGGCTAGCGGGGGGAACACCGGGGAGCTGTTTTTT
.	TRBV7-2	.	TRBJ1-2	CASSLETALYGYTF	TGTGCCAGCAGCTTAGAAACAGCCCTCTATGGCTACACCTTC
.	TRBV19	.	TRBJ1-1	CASSIAQGVAFF	TGTGCCAGTAGTATCGCCCAAGGGGTAGCTTTCTTT
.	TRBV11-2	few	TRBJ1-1	CASSPPAPGAFF	TGTGCCAGCAGCCCTCCGGCCCCAGGAGCTTTCTTT
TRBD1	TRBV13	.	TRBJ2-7	CASSLGPGQGLGEQYF	TGTGCCAGCAGCTTAGGTCCGGGACAGGGGTTAGGCGAGCAGTACTTC
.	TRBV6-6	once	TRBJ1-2	CASRRWGEQNYGYTF	TGTGCCAGCAGGCGGTGGGGAGAGCAGAACTATGGCTACACCTTC
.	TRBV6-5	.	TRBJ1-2	CASVVDIILGYGYTF	TGTGCCAGCGTAGTGGACATAATCTTGGGCTATGGCTACACCTTC
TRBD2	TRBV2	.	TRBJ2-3	CASSAGLAGGLMAQYF	TGTGCCAGCAGTGCCGGACTAGCGGGGGGGCTTATGGCGCAGTATTTT
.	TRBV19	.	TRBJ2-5	CASREVGRQETQYF	TGTGCCAGTAGAGAGGTTGGGAGACAAGAGACCCAGTACTTC
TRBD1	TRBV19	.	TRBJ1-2	CASTKPGQGAGGYGYTF	TGTGCCAGTACCAAACCGGGACAGGGGGCAGGAGGCTATGGCTACACCTTC
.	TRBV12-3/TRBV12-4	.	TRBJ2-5	CASSRGETQYF	TGTGCCAGCAGCCGAGGGGAGACCCAGTACTTC
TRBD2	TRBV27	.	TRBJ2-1	CASNPSGGAFGEQFF	TGTGCCAGCAACCCTAGCGGGGGGGCCTTTGGTGAGCAGTTCTTC
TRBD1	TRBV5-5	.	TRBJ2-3	CASSCEGANVTDTQYF	TGTGCCAGCAGCTGTGAGGGGGCGAATGTCACAGATACGCAGTATTTT
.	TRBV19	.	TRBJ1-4	CASSMLGRGEKLFF	TGTGCCAGTAGTATGTTGGGGCGAGGCGAAAAACTGTTTTTT
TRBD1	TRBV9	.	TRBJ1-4	CASSATGQGNEKLFF	TGTGCCAGCAGCGCCACGGGACAGGGGAATGAAAAACTGTTTTTT
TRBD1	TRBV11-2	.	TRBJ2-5	CASSVGQQETQYF	TGTGCCAGCAGCGTGGGACAGCAAGAGACCCAGTACTTC
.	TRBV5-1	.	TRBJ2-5	CASSLALAEQETQYF	TGCGCCAGCAGCTTGGCCTTAGCAGAGCAAGAGACCCAGTACTTC